These 5 T cell receptor beta chains were all obtained from the same sample, sequenced in a study of a mutant IDH1 vaccine in newly diagnosed glioma. As for time point: week 23, last vaccination. Doses comprised 300 ug of mutant IDH1 20-mer peptide each, plus topical imiquimod. These TCRs' antigens remain unknown. The data were produced by immunoSEQ multiplex PCR, yet TCRdb's version contains in-frame clones alone and is incomplete. This sample has 65,000 or so clones; around 83% occur once, and the top ten carry approximately 4%. The sequencing used PBMCs, collected from a glioma patient whose treatment included an IDH1 peptide vaccine. The origin of the receptors is a man aged 25-45 years with glioma.

V and J are TRBV10-3 and TRBJ1-2, with TRBD1 identical over 8 bases. There are 14 residues in the CDR3. CDR1 is ENHRY and CDR2 is SYGVKD in the germline V gene. V was pared by 6 bases and J by 2 bases, with 5 bases of the junction left unmatched. The CDR3 spells CAIRGQGSNYGYTF. In nucleotides, the CDR3 is TGTGCCATCAGAGGACAGGGTTCGAACTATGGCTACACCTTC.

The V call is TRBV25-1, the J call TRBJ1-4; 10 bases are shared with TRBD1. Germline V gene lookup returns CDR1 MGHDK and CDR2 SYGVNS. Losses at the gene ends were 3 bases for V and 6 bases for J; bases not matched to a gene: 4. This CDR3 is 15 amino acids long. In nucleotides, the CDR3 is TGTGCCAGCAGTGATCCCGGGACAGGGGATGAAAAACTGTTTTTT. Translating it yields CASSDPGTGDEKLFF.

This clone has a single count. The chain recombines TRBV7-8 with TRBJ1-2; D possibly corresponds to TRBD1 (6 bases). Trimming left V 3 bases short and J 5 bases short, with 13 bases between. The CDR3 runs to 14 residues. Germline CDR1 is SGHVS and CDR2 is FQNEAQ. CDR3 in amino acids: CASSFTNGQYGYTF. CDR3 nucleotides: TGTGCCAGCAGCTTTACTAACGGACAGTATGGCTACACCTTC.

The genes are TRBV9 and TRBJ2-7; D gene ambiguous. CDR1 SGDLS and CDR2 YYNGEE come from the germline V gene. V dropped 0 bases and J dropped 6 bases, with 7 bases sitting between them. CDR3 size: 12 residues. CDR3 sequence reads: CASSVDLGEQYF. The CDR3 DNA is TGTGCCAGCAGCGTAGACCTGGGCGAGCAGTACTTC.

V and J are TRBV9 and TRBJ2-1, with 8 nucleotides matching TRBD2. The germline CDR1 and CDR2 sequences are SGDLS and YYNGEE. The trim removed 5 bases at V and 8 bases at J, leaving 12 bases unmatched. The CDR3 contains 15 residues. The CDR3 sequence: CASRPAGRGGDEQFF. The DNA of the CDR3 is TGTGCCAGCAGACCCGCCGGGAGGGGGGGCGATGAGCAGTTCTTC.